This T cell receptor beta chain was recovered during a study of cytomegalovirus exposure and HLA in healthy donors. Findings and caveats of the study: As a later analysis showed, a missense DCLRE1C variant was linked to trimming of TCR beta V- and J-genes. In an earlier analysis, productive rearrangement rates for most beta V segments clustered near 87% or 30%. For presence/absence analyses, sequencing depth was assumed to be roughly uniform across donors.

Note on this clone: Its antigen is undetermined. One junction end does not reproduce the germline sequence, and a read error may be involved.

The germline V gene has CDR1 SEHNR and CDR2 FQNEAQ (reference sequence). The CDR3 runs to 12 residues. The PCR employed 60 Vbeta primers together with 13 Jbeta primers. Here immunoSEQ multiplex PCR was the method, and the copy in TCRdb shows in-frame clones only, minus some. This table holds more than 100,000 clones, over 60% found once. The chain couples TRBV7-9 to TRBJ1-1, with D possibly matching TRBD1 (5 bases). Sequencing used PBMCs. The clonotype comes from a woman aged 55-70 years in good health and CMV-seronegative. The CDR3 coding sequence is TGTTCCAGCACCCATCAGGGCACTGAAGCTTTCTTT. It yields the protein CSSTHQGTEAFF. Using reference TRBV7-9 and TRBJ1-1 for the parts outside the CDR3, the full variable domain is DTGVSQNPRHKITKRGQNVTFRCDPISEHNRLYWYRQTLGQGPEFLTYFQNEAQLEKSRLLSDRFSAERPKGSFSTLEIQRTEQGDSAMYLCSSTHQGTEAFFGQGTRLTVV.